This T cell receptor beta chain was documented in a study of blood T cell repertoires in COVID-19. For the study at large: The origin of the acute and convalescent COVID-19 samples was the United States, Italy and Spain. T cells, B-cell-depleted T cells, or PBMCs supplied cDNA or gDNA.

How the authors handled the data: Quantification of nucleated cells was approximated via reference gene primer amplification. TCRdb's table, derived via immunoSEQ multiplex PCR, lists solely in-frame clones and lacks some. The DNA gave D and trimming, while V, J and clone size come from that table. The table includes a few hundred thousand clones, roughly 87% detected once. Trimming removed 4 bases at V and 11 bases at J, with 12 bases between. This CDR3 has 12 amino acids. The germline gives CDR1 MDHEN, CDR2 SYDVKM. Sequenced input: peripheral blood. The gene calls are TRBV28 and TRBJ1-5; unclear D gene. This clonotype was obtained from a man aged 18 to 30 with active or convalescent COVID-19. Here the CDR3 reads CASSSSGIAQHF. The CDR3 region has the DNA TGTGCCAGCAGTTCGTCAGGAATAGCCCAGCATTTT.